Presented here are 22 T cell receptor beta chains from one specimen sequenced in a study of blood T cell repertoires in COVID-19. The table came from immunoSEQ multiplex PCR; TCRdb's copy has only in-frame clones and leaves some out. In the table there are a few hundred thousand clones, over 75% of which are singletons. Material: PBMCs or T cells enriched from blood (not recorded which). The receptors stem from a man in his forties who had recovered from COVID-19.

There are a few counts of this clone. V gene TRBV7-2 combines with J gene TRBJ2-1, with D perhaps TRBD1 (6 bases). V shed 6 bases and J shed 7 bases, with 16 bases lying between them. Germline assignment: CDR1 SGHTA and CDR2 FQGNSA. CDR3 length: 14 amino acids. Here the CDR3 reads CASRLPLDRNEQFF. CDR3 sequence (DNA): TGTGCCAGCAGGCTACCCTTGGACAGAAATGAGCAGTTCTTC.

This chain connects TRBV4-2 to TRBJ2-3; 8 nucleotides align to TRBD1. Germline assignment: CDR1 LGHNA and CDR2 YNFKEQ. This CDR3 comprises 15 residues. V lost 4 bases, J lost 4 bases, and 7 bases stayed unmatched. CDR3 coding DNA: TGTGCCAGCAGCCCCGGCAGGGGGCGCCCAGATACGCAGTATTTT. Amino acids: CASSPGRGRPDTQYF.

This clone appeared a few times. This chain's CDR3 is CASSAFQGSEKLFF. In nucleotides, the CDR3 is TGTGCCAGCAGCGCATTCCAGGGATCTGAAAAACTGTTTTTT. The chain combines TRBV9 with TRBJ1-4; possibly TRBD1 for D (5 bases). The CDR3 runs to 14 residues. In germline, CDR1 is SGDLS, CDR2 YYNGEE. Trimming removed 3 bases from V and 7 bases from J, with 13 bases in between. The full variable domain, with the rest looked up from reference TRBV9 and TRBJ1-4, is DSGVTQTPKHLITATGQRVTLRCSPRSGDLSVYWYQQSLDQGLQFLIQYYNGEERAKGNILERFSAQQFPDLHSELNLSSLELGDSALYFCASSAFQGSEKLFFGSGTQLSVL.

This chain joins TRBV19 and TRBJ1-2; a possible D gene is TRBD1 (6 bases). Germline values: CDR1 LNHDA, CDR2 SQIVND (reference sequence). The V gene lost 0 bases and the J gene lost 6 bases, with 14 bases spanning the gap. This CDR3 contains 15 residues. The CDR3 loop is CASSIEKGGKNGYTF. CDR3 DNA: TGTGCCAGTAGTATAGAGAAAGGGGGTAAAAATGGCTACACCTTC.

The chain couples TRBV28 to TRBJ2-1; 7 nucleotides line up with TRBD1. This CDR3 region has 15 residues. Germline V gene sequence: CDR1 MDHEN, CDR2 SYDVKM. J was trimmed by 7 bases and V by 7 bases; bases with no gene match: 13. CDR3 in amino acids: CASITSQTGKNEQFF. DNA for the CDR3: TGTGCCAGCATCACGTCCCAGACAGGGAAGAATGAGCAGTTCTTC.

The chain recombines TRBV27 with TRBJ2-5, with a weak D call TRBD1 (6 bases). V lost 6 bases and J 4 bases, leaving 12 bases between the germline ends. The CDR3 length is 13 residues. Germline lookup yields CDR1 MNHEY and CDR2 SMNVEV (reference sequence). For the CDR3, the DNA is TGTGCCAGCAGCCTCCTAGGGGGAGAGACCCAGTACTTC. Its translation: CASSLLGGETQYF.

V and J are TRBV4-1 and TRBJ2-4; TRBD1 aligns across 7 bases. The germline CDR1 and CDR2 sequences are MGHRA and YSYEKL. This CDR3 has 15 amino acids. The V segment lost 0 bases and the J segment 8 bases; nucleotides outside the gene matches: 7. CDR3 DNA sequence: TGCGCCAGCAGCCAAGATGGGACAGAAGGAGACATTCAGTACTTC. This gives the protein CASSQDGTEGDIQYF.

The V gene is TRBV4-2, the J gene TRBJ1-1; 7 bases agree with TRBD1. The CDR3 loop spans 15 amino acids. CDR1 LGHNA and CDR2 YNFKEQ come from the germline V gene. J lost 1 base, V lost 6 bases, and 8 bases had no gene match. This CDR3 reads CASSRGQAENTEAFF. The CDR3 nucleotides are TGTGCCAGCAGTCGTGGACAGGCGGAGAACACTGAAGCTTTCTTT.

The gene calls are TRBV25-1 and TRBJ2-4; weak D call: TRBD1 (6 bases). Trimming left V 6 bases short and J 2 bases short, with 11 bases between. Germline CDR1 reads MGHDK; CDR2 reads SYGVNS. CDR3 length: 14 residues. CDR3: CASSRTATKNIQYF. The CDR3 DNA reads TGTGCCAGCAGCCGGACAGCAACCAAAAACATTCAGTACTTC.

This clone was detected only a few times. Different DNA sequences within this sample yield the same CDR3. The V gene is TRBV28, the J gene TRBJ1-5; a possible D gene is TRBD1 (5 bases). Germline V gene sequence: CDR1 MDHEN, CDR2 SYDVKM. V lost 4 bases and J 1 base, leaving 8 bases between the germline ends. This CDR3 contains 14 residues. This CDR3 is CASSSGGSNQPQHF. The CDR3, as DNA: TGTGCCAGCAGTTCTGGGGGGAGCAATCAGCCCCAGCATTTT.

This chain's CDR3 is CATSTGGAMGNTIYF. The DNA of the CDR3 is TGTGCCACCAGCACCGGGGGGGCGATGGGAAACACCATATATTTT. The V and J genes are TRBV15 and TRBJ1-3, with D maybe TRBD1 (6 bases). Trimming removed 4 bases at V and 4 bases at J, with 14 bases between. Germline CDR1 LNHNV, CDR2 YYDKDF (reference sequence). The CDR3 runs 15 residues.

As for this clone: Other DNA sequences within the sample encode an identical CDR3. This chain joins TRBV6-5 and TRBJ2-6; D is possibly TRBD1 (5 bases). This CDR3 is 15 amino acids long. Per germline, CDR1 MNHEY and CDR2 SVGAGI. The V end was cut by 2 bases, the J end by 0 bases, with 5 bases between. The CDR3 DNA is TGTGCCAGCAGTTACAGGGGCTCTGGGGCCAACGTCCTGACTTTC. It yields the protein CASSYRGSGANVLTF.

V is TRBV9 and J is TRBJ2-7; 9 bases are a match to TRBD1. J was trimmed by 0 bases and V by 1 base; bases with no gene match: 5. This CDR3 has 16 amino acids. CDR1 is SGDLS, CDR2 YYNGEE, per germline. The CDR3 sequence is CASSVTGGVTSYEQYF. CDR3 DNA sequence: TGTGCCAGCAGCGTAACAGGGGGCGTTACCTCCTACGAGCAGTACTTC.

This rearrangement joins TRBV9 to TRBJ2-5; TRBD2 matches 10 bases. J was trimmed by 4 bases and V by 3 bases; bases with no gene match: 6. This CDR3 has 15 residues. Germline V gene data show CDR1 as SGDLS and CDR2 as YYNGEE. The CDR3 bases are TGTGCCAGCAGCGGGGGTCTAGCGGGGGCAGAGACCCAGTACTTC. The encoded protein is CASSGGLAGAETQYF.

The chain carries TRBV7-3 and TRBJ2-3; weak D call: TRBD2 (6 bases). The CDR3 sequence is 16 residues long. V was clipped by 4 bases and J by 0 bases, with 14 bases between them. CDR1 and CDR2 (germline): SGHTA, FQGTGA. CDR3 nucleotides: TGTGCCAGCAGCTCCATACCTGGGACTAGCACAGATACGCAGTATTTT. Protein sequence: CASSSIPGTSTDTQYF.

The chain employs TRBV9 and TRBJ2-1; 7 nucleotides line up with TRBD2. CDR3 length equals 15 residues. Germline V gives CDR1 SGDLS, CDR2 YYNGEE. Trimming took 1 base from V and 6 from J; bases not matched to a gene: 7. This CDR3 is CASSVSGATSNEQFF. CDR3 DNA: TGTGCCAGCAGCGTAAGCGGGGCGACCTCCAATGAGCAGTTCTTC.

The J gene is TRBJ2-7, the V gene TRBV10-2, with D perhaps TRBD1 (5 bases). V was trimmed by 5 bases and J by 11 bases, leaving 28 bases between them. Per germline, CDR1 WSHSY and CDR2 SAAADI. This CDR3 region has 16 residues. The CDR3 region is CASSSPQQVGLMVKYF. For the CDR3, the DNA is TGCGCCAGCAGTAGCCCCCAACAGGTTGGTCTGATGGTAAAGTACTTC.

Comments on this clone: The identical CDR3 is also encoded by other nucleotide sequences in the sample. This chain uses TRBV3-1 (or the pseudogene TRBV3-2) with TRBJ2-3, with no clear D. Trimming cost V 2 bases and J 3 bases, with 3 bases left between them. The CDR3 loop spans 12 amino acids. CDR1 LGHDT and CDR2 YNNKEL come from the germline V gene (reference sequence). CDR3 nucleotide sequence: TGTGCCAGCAGCCAATATACAGATACGCAGTATTTT. This codes for CASSQYTDTQYF.

The chain recombines TRBV6-5 with TRBJ2-3; D is possibly TRBD2 (5 bases). This CDR3 region has 15 residues. CDR1 is MNHEY, CDR2 SVGAGI, per germline. Trimming cost V 4 bases and J 2 bases, with 13 bases left between them. The CDR3 DNA reads TGTGCCAGCAGTTCCCGCGGGCCCTACACAGATACGCAGTATTTT. The encoded protein is CASSSRGPYTDTQYF.

This clone was recorded only once. The chain recombines TRBV7-9 with TRBJ1-6; weak D call: TRBD1 (5 bases). Between the trimmed V and J ends, which lost 5 bases and 7 bases, there was a span of 12 bases. The germline V gene encodes CDR1 SEHNR and CDR2 FQNEAQ (reference sequence). The CDR3 has 14 amino acids. The CDR3 region is CASSPGGSNSPLHF. In DNA form, the CDR3 reads TGTGCCAGCAGCCCGGGGGGGTCCAATTCACCCCTCCACTTT.

The chain uses TRBV6-5 and TRBJ1-2, with D hard to call. Trimming cost V 6 bases and J 0 bases, with 14 bases left between them. CDR3 size: 15 residues. CDR1 is MNHEY, CDR2 SVGAGI, per germline. The CDR3 sequence is CASRADGIPNYGYTF. The DNA for the CDR3 is TGTGCCAGCAGGGCGGACGGGATCCCTAACTATGGCTACACCTTC.

The chain combines TRBV18 with TRBJ1-1, with TRBD1 as a possible D gene (6 bases). Looked up from germline, CDR1 is KGHSH and CDR2 is LQKENI. The CDR3 spans 15 residues. V lost 3 bases and J lost 4, with 15 bases in between. Here the CDR3 DNA reads TGTGCCAGCTCACCTTCTGGCGAACAGGGCACTGAAGCTTTCTTT. Translating it yields CASSPSGEQGTEAFF.